This T cell receptor (beta chain) was identified in a study of persistence of HIV-infected CD4 T cells. This clone was recorded only once. Its antigen is currently unknown. Stimulation used approximately 10 ug/mL lysate from CMV-infected fibroblasts. Sorting of responding CD4+ T cells relied on upregulated CD40 ligand together with CD69. This was the immunoSEQ version 4 assay in survey mode. TCRdb's copy holds only in-frame clones and misses some; the assay was immunoSEQ multiplex PCR. The sample includes roughly 20,000 clones, about four fifths seen only once; the top ten take roughly 7%. The source material was CD4+ T cells sorted from PBMCs after roughly 20-hour stimulation, sampled from a patient who received antiretroviral therapy. The origin of this receptor is an adult man with HIV who was CMV-seropositive.

The CDR3 spells CASSPSRRTEAFF. Written as DNA, the CDR3 is TGTGCCAGTAGTCCCTCGAGGCGGACTGAAGCTTTCTTT. V gene TRBV19 combines with J gene TRBJ1-1; D call uncertain. Looked up from germline, CDR1 is LNHDA and CDR2 is SQIVND (reference sequence). This CDR3 has 13 amino acids. V lost 5 bases and J lost 5, with 12 bases in between. Based on the CDR3 plus reference TRBV19 and TRBJ1-1, the full variable domain is DGGITQSPKYLFRKEGQNVTLSCEQNLNHDAMYWYRQDPGQGLRLIYYSQIVNDFQKGDIAEGYSVSREKKESFPLTVTSAQKNPTAFYLCASSPSRRTEAFFGQGTRLTVV.